One and the same sample provided the 10 T cell receptor beta chains below, sequenced in a study of radiotherapy plus CTLA-4 blockade in lung cancer. The protocol was immunoSEQ multiplex PCR, while the TCRdb copy is restricted to in-frame clones and leaves out a portion. Of roughly 55,000 clones listed, approximately 67% are singletons. The material sequenced was peripheral blood, taken from a patient treated with radiotherapy plus ipilimumab. These receptors were taken from a human donor with non-small cell lung cancer whose response to radiotherapy plus ipilimumab could not be evaluated.

The chain has TRBV5-1 and TRBJ2-1; 10 nucleotides align to TRBD2. This CDR3 has 18 residues. The V and J ends lost 0 bases and 7 bases, in that order; junction bases with no gene match: 13. The germline V gene encodes CDR1 SGHRS and CDR2 YFSETQ. The CDR3 protein is CASSLDPPGLAGENEQFF. The CDR3, as DNA: TGCGCCAGCAGCTTGGATCCGCCGGGTCTAGCGGGAGAGAATGAGCAGTTCTTC.

As DNA, the CDR3 is TGTGCCAGCAGTTTGTTACTTTCGAACACTGAAGCTTTCTTT. It specifies CASSLLLSNTEAFF. The J gene is TRBJ1-1, the V gene TRBV27; D uncertain. The CDR3 has 14 residues. Germline CDR1 and CDR2: MNHEY and SMNVEV (reference sequence). Trimming pared 3 bases from V and 1 base from J, leaving 9 bases between.

This clone was seen more than once but under ten times. V gene TRBV18 combines with J gene TRBJ2-2, with 8 bases matching TRBD1. CDR3 size: 15 residues. Germline-derived CDR1 and CDR2 are KGHSH and LQKENI. V shed 5 bases, J shed 1 base, and the junction held 3 bases outside the gene matches. Written as DNA, the CDR3 is TGTGCCAGCTCAGAAGGGACAGGGAACACCGGGGAGCTGTTTTTT. It yields the protein CASSEGTGNTGELFF.

The chain couples TRBV19 to TRBJ1-5; 10 bases are a match to TRBD1. Unmatched junction bases numbered 9, after V lost 6 bases and J lost 10 bases. The CDR3 is 14 amino acids. Germline V gene lookup returns CDR1 LNHDA and CDR2 SQIVND (reference sequence). CDR3 in amino acids: CASSSGTGAFPQHF. For the CDR3, the DNA is TGTGCCAGTAGCTCTGGGACAGGGGCCTTTCCCCAGCATTTT.

This chain connects TRBV7-2 to TRBJ1-1; maybe TRBD1 (5 bases). The CDR3 has 14 residues. Germline loops: CDR1 SGHTA, CDR2 FQGNSA. The V gene lost 0 bases and the J gene lost 4 bases, with 9 bases spanning the gap. CDR3 coding DNA: TGTGCCAGCAGCTTAGCCAGGGCTGGCACTGAAGCTTTCTTT. This codes for CASSLARAGTEAFF. The full variable domain, completed using reference TRBV7-2 and TRBJ1-1, is GAGVSQSPSNKVTEKGKDVELRCDPISGHTALYWYRQSLGQGLEFLIYFQGNSAPDKSGLPSDRFSAERTGGSVSTLTIQRTQQEDSAVYLCASSLARAGTEAFFGQGTRLTVV.

There are a few counts of this clone. The chain recombines TRBV27 with TRBJ2-7; TRBD2 matches 10 bases. The CDR3 contains 15 residues. With V trimmed by 2 bases and J by 2 bases, 3 bases remained unmatched. Germline V gives CDR1 MNHEY, CDR2 SMNVEV (reference sequence). The CDR3 here is CASSLGLAAPYEQYF. The DNA for the CDR3 is TGTGCCAGCAGTTTAGGACTAGCGGCACCCTACGAGCAGTACTTC.

V gene TRBV2 combines with J gene TRBJ1-1; 8 bases are shared with TRBD1. The germline CDR1 and CDR2 sequences are SNHLY and FYNNEI. CDR3 length: 13 residues. The V gene end was trimmed by 6 bases and the J gene end by 3 bases; junction bases not matched to a gene: 3. CDR3 bases: TGTGCCAGCAGGGGACAGGCGGACACTGAAGCTTTCTTT. Translating gives CASRGQADTEAFF.

V and J are TRBV11-3 and TRBJ2-7; TRBD2 agrees at 9 bases. After removal of 1 base from V and 3 bases from J, the junction contained 10 bases not matched to a gene. Germline V gives CDR1 SGHNT, CDR2 YENEEA. The CDR3 contains 17 residues. The CDR3 bases are TGTGCCAGCAGCTTAGCGTCGGGCGGGAGGGCTAGCTACGAGCAGTACTTC. Translation: CASSLASGGRASYEQYF. The full variable domain, with the rest looked up from reference TRBV11-3 and TRBJ2-7, is EAGVVQSPRYKIIEKKQPVAFWCNPISGHNTLYWYLQNLGQGPELLIRYENEEAVDDSQLPKDRFSAERLKGVDSTLKIQPAELGDSAVYLCASSLASGGRASYEQYFGPGTRLTVT.

Regarding this clone: Distinct nucleotide sequences in the sample also encode this CDR3. V and J are TRBV7-6 and TRBJ2-2; the match to TRBD2 covers 8 bases. CDR3 length: 15 residues. Germline V lookup: CDR1 SGHVS, CDR2 FNYEAQ. The trim removed 3 bases at V and 7 bases at J, leaving 7 bases unmatched. The CDR3 reads CASSFGGAGGGELFF. CDR3 coding DNA: TGTGCCAGCAGCTTTGGCGGGGCGGGAGGCGGGGAGCTGTTTTTT.

The chain uses TRBV30 and TRBJ1-6; TRBD1 agrees at 12 bases. Germline lookup yields CDR1 GTSNPN and CDR2 SVGIG (reference sequence). The junction had 3 bases not matched to a gene; V was cut back by 2 bases and J by 10 bases. The CDR3 sequence is 14 residues long. CDR3 protein: CAWSPGQGASPLHF. The DNA of the CDR3 is TGTGCCTGGAGTCCGGGACAGGGGGCCTCACCCCTCCACTTT.